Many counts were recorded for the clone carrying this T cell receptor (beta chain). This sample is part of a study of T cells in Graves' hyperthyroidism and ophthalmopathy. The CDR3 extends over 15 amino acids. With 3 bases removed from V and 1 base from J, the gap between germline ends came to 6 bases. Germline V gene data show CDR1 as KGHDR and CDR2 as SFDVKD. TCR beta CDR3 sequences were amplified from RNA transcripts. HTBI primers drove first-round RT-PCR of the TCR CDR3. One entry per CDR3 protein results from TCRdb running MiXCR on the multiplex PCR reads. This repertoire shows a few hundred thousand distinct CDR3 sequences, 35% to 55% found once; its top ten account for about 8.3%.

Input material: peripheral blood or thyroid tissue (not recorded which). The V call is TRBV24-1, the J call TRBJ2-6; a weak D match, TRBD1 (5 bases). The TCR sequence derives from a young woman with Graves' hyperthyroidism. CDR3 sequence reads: CATSDQGSGANVLTF. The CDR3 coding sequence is TGTGCCACCAGTGATCAGGGTTCTGGGGCCAACGTCCTGACTTTC.